One TCR beta chain is described in this entry. As yet, its antigen is unknown. Excluded were patients having autoimmune disease history or systemic immunosuppression. The sample belongs to a study of OX40 agonist ivuxolimab in advanced cancers. Study summary: Previous treatment with anti-PD-1, anti-PD-L1 or anti-CTLA-4 therapy was allowed; 40% had received some. Study-wide findings and caveats: Clonal expansion was among the lowest in partial responders at 0.1-3.0 mg/kg, especially CD8+. The antigen specificity of the peripheral T cells (those that were expanded) was not determined.

TCRdb's copy holds only in-frame clones and misses some; the assay was immunoSEQ multiplex PCR. The table lists tens of thousands of clones, around 87% of them singletons. The germline V gene has CDR1 SEHNR and CDR2 FQNEAQ (reference sequence). This CDR3 has 12 residues. The V end lost 1 base, the J end lost 11 bases, and 9 bases lay between the germline ends. The origin of this receptor is an adult with an advanced solid tumor such as melanoma, head and neck, liver or kidney cancer. V is TRBV7-9 and J is TRBJ1-3; TRBD1 is a possible D gene (5 bases). This sample comprised CD4+ or CD8+ T cells sorted from blood, obtained in a trial of the OX40 agonist ivuxolimab. The CDR3 spells CASSLEGAPIYF. CDR3 nucleotide sequence: TGTGCCAGCAGCTTAGAAGGGGCTCCCATATATTTT.